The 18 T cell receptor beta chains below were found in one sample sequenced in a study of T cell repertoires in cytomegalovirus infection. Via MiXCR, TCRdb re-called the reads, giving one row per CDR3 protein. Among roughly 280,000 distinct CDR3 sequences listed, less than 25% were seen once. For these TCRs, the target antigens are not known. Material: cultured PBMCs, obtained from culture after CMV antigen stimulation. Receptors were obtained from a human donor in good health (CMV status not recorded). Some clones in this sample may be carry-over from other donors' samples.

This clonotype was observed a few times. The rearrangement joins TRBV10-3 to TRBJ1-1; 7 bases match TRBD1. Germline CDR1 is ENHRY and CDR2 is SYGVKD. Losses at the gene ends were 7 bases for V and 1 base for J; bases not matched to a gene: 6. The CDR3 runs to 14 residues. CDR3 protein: CAITLTGTNTEAFF. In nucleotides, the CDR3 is TGTGCCATCACCCTGACAGGGACGAACACTGAAGCTTTCTTT.

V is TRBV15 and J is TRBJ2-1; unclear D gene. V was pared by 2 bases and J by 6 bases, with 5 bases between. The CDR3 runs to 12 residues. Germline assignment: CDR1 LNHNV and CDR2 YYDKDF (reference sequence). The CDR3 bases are TGTGCCACCAGCAGATATGGCAATGAGCAGTTCTTC. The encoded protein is CATSRYGNEQFF.

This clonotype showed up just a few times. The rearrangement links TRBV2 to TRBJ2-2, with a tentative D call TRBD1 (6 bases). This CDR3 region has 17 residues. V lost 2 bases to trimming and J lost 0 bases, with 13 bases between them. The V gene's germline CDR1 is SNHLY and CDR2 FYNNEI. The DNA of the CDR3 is TGTGCCAGCAGTGAACGGGGACAATCTACGAACACCGGGGAGCTGTTTTTT. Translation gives CASSERGQSTNTGELFF.

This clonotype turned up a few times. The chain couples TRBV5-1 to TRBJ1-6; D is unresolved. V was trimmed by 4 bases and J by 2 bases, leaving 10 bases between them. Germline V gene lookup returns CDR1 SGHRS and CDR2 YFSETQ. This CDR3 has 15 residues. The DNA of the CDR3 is TGCGCCAGCAGCGACGACAAGGCCTATAATTCACCCCTCCACTTT. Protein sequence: CASSDDKAYNSPLHF. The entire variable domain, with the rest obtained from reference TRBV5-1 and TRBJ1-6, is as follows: KAGVTQTPRYLIKTRGQQVTLSCSPISGHRSVSWYQQTPGQGLQFLFEYFSETQRNKGNFPGRFSGRQFSNSRSEMNVSTLELGDSALYLCASSDDKAYNSPLHFGNGTRLTVT.

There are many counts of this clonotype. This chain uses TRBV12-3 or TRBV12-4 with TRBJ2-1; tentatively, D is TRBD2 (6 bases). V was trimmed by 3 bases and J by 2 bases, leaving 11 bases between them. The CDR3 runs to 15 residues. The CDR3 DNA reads TGTGCCAGCAGTTTGGCGGGAATTCCCTACAATGAGCAGTTCTTC. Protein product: CASSLAGIPYNEQFF.

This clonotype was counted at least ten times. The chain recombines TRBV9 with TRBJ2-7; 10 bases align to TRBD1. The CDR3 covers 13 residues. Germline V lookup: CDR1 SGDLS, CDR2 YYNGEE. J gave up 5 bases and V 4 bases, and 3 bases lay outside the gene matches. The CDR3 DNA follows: TGTGCCAGCAGCCGGGACAGGGGTCACGAGCAGTACTTC. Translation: CASSRDRGHEQYF. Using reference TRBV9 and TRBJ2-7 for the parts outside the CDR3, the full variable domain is DSGVTQTPKHLITATGQRVTLRCSPRSGDLSVYWYQQSLDQGLQFLIQYYNGEERAKGNILERFSAQQFPDLHSELNLSSLELGDSALYFCASSRDRGHEQYFGPGTRLTVT.

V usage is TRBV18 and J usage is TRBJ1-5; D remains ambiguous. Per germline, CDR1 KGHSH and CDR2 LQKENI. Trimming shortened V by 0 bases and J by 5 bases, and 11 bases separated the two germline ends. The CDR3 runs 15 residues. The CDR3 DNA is TGTGCCAGCTCACCACCGGGGTACCGGTATCAGCCCCAGCATTTT. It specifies CASSPPGYRYQPQHF.

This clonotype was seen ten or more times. The CDR3 protein is CASSLVQGGEQFF. Written as DNA, the CDR3 is TGTGCCAGCAGCTTAGTGCAGGGCGGTGAGCAGTTCTTC. The chain couples TRBV11-3 to TRBJ2-1, with D tentatively TRBD1 (5 bases). Germline V gene lookup returns CDR1 SGHNT and CDR2 YENEEA. CDR3 length: 13 residues. The ends were cut back, 1 base at V and 9 bases at J, with 10 bases in the middle. Supplemented by reference TRBV11-3 and TRBJ2-1, the full variable domain reads EAGVVQSPRYKIIEKKQPVAFWCNPISGHNTLYWYLQNLGQGPELLIRYENEEAVDDSQLPKDRFSAERLKGVDSTLKIQPAELGDSAVYLCASSLVQGGEQFFGPGTRLTVL.

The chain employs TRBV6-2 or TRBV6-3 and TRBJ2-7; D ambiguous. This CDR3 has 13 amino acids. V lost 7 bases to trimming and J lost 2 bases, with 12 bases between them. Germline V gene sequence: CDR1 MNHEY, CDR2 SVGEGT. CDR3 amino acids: CASTAPVPYEQYF. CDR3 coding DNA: TGTGCCAGCACGGCTCCCGTACCCTACGAGCAGTACTTC.

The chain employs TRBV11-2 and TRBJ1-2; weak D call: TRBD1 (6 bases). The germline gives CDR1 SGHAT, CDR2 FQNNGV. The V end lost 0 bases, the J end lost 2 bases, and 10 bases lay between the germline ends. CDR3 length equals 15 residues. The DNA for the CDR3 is TGTGCCAGCAGCTTAGACAGGGGTGAGAACTATGGCTACACCTTC. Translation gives CASSLDRGENYGYTF.

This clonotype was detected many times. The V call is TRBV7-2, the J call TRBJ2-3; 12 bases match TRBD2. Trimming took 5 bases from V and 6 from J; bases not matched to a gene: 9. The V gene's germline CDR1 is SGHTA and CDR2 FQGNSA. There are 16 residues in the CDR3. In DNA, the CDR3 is TGTGCCAGCAGCCCCAAGACTAGCGGGAGTACCGATACGCAGTATTTT. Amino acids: CASSPKTSGSTDTQYF.

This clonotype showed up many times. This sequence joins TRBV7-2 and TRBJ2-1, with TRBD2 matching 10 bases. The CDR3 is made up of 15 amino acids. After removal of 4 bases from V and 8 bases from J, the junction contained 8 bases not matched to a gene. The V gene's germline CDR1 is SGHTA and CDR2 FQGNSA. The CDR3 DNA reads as TGTGCCAGCAGCTCGACCGGGACTAGCGCCCATGAGCAGTTCTTC. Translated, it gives CASSSTGTSAHEQFF.

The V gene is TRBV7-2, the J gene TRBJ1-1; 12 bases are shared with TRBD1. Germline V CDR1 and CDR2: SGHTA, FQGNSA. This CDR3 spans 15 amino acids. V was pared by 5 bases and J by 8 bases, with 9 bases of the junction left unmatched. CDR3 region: CASSPGTGGWKEAFF. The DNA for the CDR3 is TGTGCCAGCAGCCCCGGGACAGGGGGCTGGAAGGAAGCTTTCTTT.

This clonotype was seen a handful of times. CDR3 protein: CSAPGSQATDTQYF. CDR3 coding DNA: TGCAGTGCCCCGGGCTCCCAGGCAACAGATACGCAGTATTTT. The V and J genes are TRBV20-1 and TRBJ2-3, with D unresolved. CDR1 DFQATT and CDR2 SNEGSKA come from the germline V gene (reference sequence). This CDR3 contains 14 residues. Trimming took 6 bases from V and 3 from J, leaving 16 bases between them.

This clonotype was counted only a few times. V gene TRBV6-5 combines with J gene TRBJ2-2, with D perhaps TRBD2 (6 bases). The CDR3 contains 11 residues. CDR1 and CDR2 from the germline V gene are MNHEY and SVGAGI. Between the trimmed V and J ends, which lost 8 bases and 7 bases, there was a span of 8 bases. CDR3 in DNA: TGTGCCAGCTGGGGAGGCGGGGAGCTGTTTTTT. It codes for CASWGGGELFF.

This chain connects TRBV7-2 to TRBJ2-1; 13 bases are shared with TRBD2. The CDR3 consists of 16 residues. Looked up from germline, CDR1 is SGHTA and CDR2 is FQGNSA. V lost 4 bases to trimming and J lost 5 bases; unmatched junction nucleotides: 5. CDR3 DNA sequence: TGTGCCAGCAGCTCGTGGACTAGCGGGAGTAACAATGAGCAGTTCTTC. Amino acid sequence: CASSSWTSGSNNEQFF.

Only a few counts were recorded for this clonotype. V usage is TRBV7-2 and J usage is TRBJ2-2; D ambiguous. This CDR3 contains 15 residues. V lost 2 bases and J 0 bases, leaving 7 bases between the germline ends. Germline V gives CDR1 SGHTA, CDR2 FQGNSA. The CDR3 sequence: CASSLRGTNTGELFF. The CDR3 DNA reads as TGTGCCAGCAGCTTACGCGGCACGAACACCGGGGAGCTGTTTTTT. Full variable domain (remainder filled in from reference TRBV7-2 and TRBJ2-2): GAGVSQSPSNKVTEKGKDVELRCDPISGHTALYWYRQSLGQGLEFLIYFQGNSAPDKSGLPSDRFSAERTGGSVSTLTIQRTQQEDSAVYLCASSLRGTNTGELFFGEGSRLTVL.

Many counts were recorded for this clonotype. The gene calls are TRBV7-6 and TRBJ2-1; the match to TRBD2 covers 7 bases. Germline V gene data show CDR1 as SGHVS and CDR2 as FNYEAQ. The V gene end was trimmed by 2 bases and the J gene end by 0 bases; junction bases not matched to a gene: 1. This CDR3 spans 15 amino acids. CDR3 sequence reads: CASSLSSGSYNEQFF. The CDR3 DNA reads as TGTGCCAGCAGCTTATCTAGCGGCTCCTACAATGAGCAGTTCTTC.